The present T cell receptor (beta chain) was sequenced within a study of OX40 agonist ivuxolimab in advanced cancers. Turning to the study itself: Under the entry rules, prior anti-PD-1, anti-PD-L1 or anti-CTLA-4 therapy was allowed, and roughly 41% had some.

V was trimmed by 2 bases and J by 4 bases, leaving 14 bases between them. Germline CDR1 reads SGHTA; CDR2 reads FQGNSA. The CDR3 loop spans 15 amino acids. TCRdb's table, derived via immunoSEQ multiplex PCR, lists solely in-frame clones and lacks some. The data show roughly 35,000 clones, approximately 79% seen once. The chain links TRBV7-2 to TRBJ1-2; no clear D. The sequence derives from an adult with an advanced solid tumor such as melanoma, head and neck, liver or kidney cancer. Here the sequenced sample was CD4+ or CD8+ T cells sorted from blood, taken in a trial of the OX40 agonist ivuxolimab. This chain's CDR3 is CASSLPENAFYGYTF. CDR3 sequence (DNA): TGTGCCAGCAGCTTACCTGAAAACGCGTTCTATGGCTACACCTTC.